These 10 T cell receptor beta chains came from one sample sequenced in a study of T cell repertoires in cytomegalovirus infection. TCRdb recomputed calls from the reads with MiXCR, one row per CDR3 protein. There are 310,000 or so distinct CDR3 sequences in the sample; 15% to 20% occur only once, and approximately 12% lies in the top ten. Sequencing was done on a sample of PBMCs. The receptors were sampled from a human donor in good health (CMV status not recorded). Some clones in this sample may be carry-over from other donors' samples.

This clonotype was counted at least ten times. The genes are TRBV7-2 and TRBJ2-7; no firm D call. Germline V gene sequence: CDR1 SGHTA, CDR2 FQGNSA. There are 14 residues in the CDR3. V lost 1 base, J lost 2 bases, and 9 bases lay in between. CDR3 coding DNA: TGTGCCAGCAGCTTAGGTGACTTCCCCTACGAGCAGTACTTC. It specifies CASSLGDFPYEQYF.

This clonotype appeared many times. The rearrangement links TRBV20-1 to TRBJ2-3; D possibly matches TRBD1 or TRBD2 (5 bases each). Germline V gives CDR1 DFQATT, CDR2 SNEGSKA (reference sequence). CDR3 length equals 15 residues. V was clipped by 0 bases and J by 0 bases, with 10 bases between them. Here the CDR3 DNA reads TGCAGTGCTAGAGATGTCTGGGACAGCACAGATACGCAGTATTTT. Translated, it gives CSARDVWDSTDTQYF.

The table lists this clonotype with a few counts. V usage is TRBV12-3 or TRBV12-4 and J usage is TRBJ2-5; D is unresolved. The CDR3 covers 12 residues. The V gene lost 3 bases and the J gene lost 5 bases, with 7 bases spanning the gap. The CDR3 spells CASSFVSETQYF. In nucleotides, the CDR3 is TGTGCCAGCAGTTTTGTATCGGAGACCCAGTACTTC.

There are many counts of this clonotype. V usage is TRBV2 and J usage is TRBJ2-7; the match to TRBD1 covers 9 bases. The CDR3 totals 12 residues. Germline V gives CDR1 SNHLY, CDR2 FYNNEI. Trimming cost V 5 bases and J 7 bases; bases outside gene matches: 3. The CDR3: CASSRTGEEQYF. CDR3 DNA sequence: TGTGCCAGCAGTCGGACAGGGGAAGAGCAGTACTTC. Full variable domain (rest looked up from reference TRBV2 and TRBJ2-7): EPEVTQTPSHQVTQMGQEVILRCVPISNHLYFYWYRQILGQKVEFLVSFYNNEISEKSEIFDDQFSVERPDGSNFTLKIRSTKLEDSAMYFCASSRTGEEQYFGPGTRLTVT.

This clonotype was observed at least ten times. J is TRBJ1-2 and V is TRBV7-9; D is undetermined. Between the trimmed V and J ends, which lost 1 base and 6 bases, there was a span of 6 bases. Germline V gene data show CDR1 as SEHNR and CDR2 as FQNEAQ (reference sequence). The CDR3 totals 12 residues. The DNA for the CDR3 is TGTGCCAGCAGCTTAGTCGGGGATGGCTACACCTTC. Translation gives CASSLVGDGYTF.

This clonotype was seen only a few times. V usage is TRBV20-1 and J usage is TRBJ2-1, with TRBD2 matching over 8 bases. V shed 0 bases and J 9 bases; nucleotides not matched to a gene: 7. Germline assignment: CDR1 DFQATT and CDR2 SNEGSKA (reference sequence). This CDR3 has 14 residues. The CDR3 reads CSARDQGLGGEQFF. In DNA form, the CDR3 reads TGCAGTGCTAGAGATCAGGGACTAGGAGGTGAGCAGTTCTTC.

There are many counts of this clonotype. This rearrangement joins TRBV7-9 to TRBJ1-3; no definite D call. Germline CDR1 SEHNR, CDR2 FQNEAQ (reference sequence). V lost 5 bases, J lost 1 base, and 6 bases lay in between. The CDR3 covers 13 residues. The CDR3 region is CASSLGSGNTIYF. CDR3 nucleotide sequence: TGTGCCAGCAGCCTCGGGTCTGGAAACACCATATATTTT. Variable domain in full (rest from reference TRBV7-9 and TRBJ1-3): DTGVSQNPRHKITKRGQNVTFRCDPISEHNRLYWYRQTLGQGPEFLTYFQNEAQLEKSRLLSDRFSAERPKGSFSTLEIQRTEQGDSAMYLCASSLGSGNTIYFGEGSWLTVV.

In DNA, the CDR3 is TGTGCCAGCAGACCTCGGACGAGCACCGGGGAGCTGTTTTTT. It encodes CASRPRTSTGELFF. The gene calls are TRBV6-1 and TRBJ2-2; D is unclear. This CDR3 region has 14 residues. V was shortened by 6 bases and J by 4 bases, with 12 bases between the two germline ends. The germline V gene has CDR1 MNHNS and CDR2 SASEGT.

This rearrangement joins TRBV20-1 to TRBJ2-5; TRBD2 agrees at 7 bases. The CDR3 has 14 residues. CDR1 DFQATT and CDR2 SNEGSKA come from the germline V gene (reference sequence). With 5 bases clipped from V and 5 bases from J, the junction kept 11 bases outside the gene matches. The DNA for the CDR3 is TGCAGTGCTTCCCGGACGGGAGGAGTGGAGACCCAGTACTTC. Residues: CSASRTGGVETQYF.

The CDR3 region is CATSDNSGGATDTQYF. The CDR3 nucleotides are TGTGCCACCAGTGATAACAGCGGGGGGGCCACAGATACGCAGTATTTT. The chain links TRBV24-1 to TRBJ2-3; TRBD2 matches 10 bases. CDR1 is KGHDR and CDR2 is SFDVKD in the germline V gene. The CDR3 has 16 amino acids. V was pared by 3 bases and J by 2 bases, with 4 bases of the junction left unmatched.